These 28 T cell receptor beta chains came from one sample sequenced in a study of STAT5B mutations in CD4+ large granular lymphocyte leukemia. Clones were sequenced by immunoSEQ multiplex PCR, and TCRdb holds only the in-frame ones, with some missing. The table includes approximately 52,000 clones, about 70% detected once. Source material: CD4+ T cells from blood buffy coats. All receptors come from a human donor in good health.

This chain connects TRBV5-5 to TRBJ2-5, with D maybe TRBD2 (5 bases). The CDR3 contains 13 residues. V was cut by 2 bases and J by 4 bases, with 9 bases left in between. CDR1 is SGHKS and CDR2 is YYEKEE in the germline V gene (reference sequence). Written as DNA, the CDR3 is TGTGCCAGCAGCTTATGGGAGTTAGAGACCCAGTACTTC. It encodes CASSLWELETQYF.

The gene calls are TRBV7-8 and TRBJ1-3, with TRBD1 matching 7 bases. Germline trimming cut 5 bases from V and 0 bases from J; bases unmatched to any gene: 4. The CDR3 is made up of 15 amino acids. Germline values: CDR1 SGHVS, CDR2 FQNEAQ. CDR3 region: CASSPTGFSGNTIYF. In nucleotides, the CDR3 is TGTGCCAGCAGCCCGACAGGGTTCTCTGGAAACACCATATATTTT.

The rearrangement uses TRBV2 and TRBJ2-1, with 9 bases aligning to TRBD1. V lost 7 bases to trimming and J lost 2 bases; unmatched junction nucleotides: 9. CDR1 and CDR2 (germline): SNHLY, FYNNEI. The CDR3 runs to 16 residues. The CDR3 loop reads CASTPPGQGTYNEQFF. The CDR3 nucleotides are TGTGCCAGCACCCCTCCGGGACAGGGTACCTACAATGAGCAGTTCTTC. Combining the CDR3 with reference TRBV2 and TRBJ2-1 gives the whole variable domain EPEVTQTPSHQVTQMGQEVILRCVPISNHLYFYWYRQILGQKVEFLVSFYNNEISEKSEIFDDQFSVERPDGSNFTLKIRSTKLEDSAMYFCASTPPGQGTYNEQFFGPGTRLTVL.

The rearrangement uses TRBV6-1 and TRBJ1-2; the D gene is possibly TRBD1 (6 bases). The V and J ends lost 11 bases and 3 bases respectively, with 16 bases between them. Germline lookup yields CDR1 MNHNS and CDR2 SASEGT. CDR3 size: 13 residues. This CDR3 is CAGGGRTYYGYTF. The CDR3, as DNA: TGTGCCGGGGGGGGCAGGACCTACTATGGCTACACCTTC.

The rearrangement joins TRBV11-1 to TRBJ2-7; 7 bases line up with TRBD2. J lost 3 bases, V lost 5 bases, and 7 bases had no gene match. Germline V gene sequence: CDR1 SGHAT, CDR2 FQDESV (reference sequence). CDR3 length equals 14 residues. CDR3 nucleotides: TGTGCCAGCAGCATATCTAGCGGATACTACGAGCAGTACGTC. Translated: CASSISSGYYEQYV.

The chain couples TRBV10-3 to TRBJ1-2; tentatively, D is TRBD1 (6 bases). Germline CDR1 ENHRY, CDR2 SYGVKD. With 6 bases removed from V and 4 bases from J, the gap between germline ends came to 12 bases. The CDR3 is 13 amino acids. CDR3 loop: CAISATGPYGYTF. The CDR3 DNA reads TGTGCCATCAGCGCAACAGGGCCCTATGGCTACACCTTC.

The rearrangement links TRBV5-1 to TRBJ1-4; D might be TRBD1 (6 bases). Trimming pared 4 bases from V and 3 bases from J, leaving 10 bases between. The CDR3 is 14 residues long. The germline CDR1 and CDR2 sequences are SGHRS and YFSETQ. The CDR3 region is CASSIGTPNEKLFF. The CDR3 DNA sequence: TGCGCCAGCAGCATCGGGACACCTAATGAAAAACTGTTTTTT.

The chain recombines TRBV4-2 with TRBJ1-3; 7 bases map to TRBD1. The CDR3 has 14 amino acids. Losses at the gene ends were 2 bases for V and 2 bases for J; bases not matched to a gene: 0. The germline V gene has CDR1 LGHNA and CDR2 YNFKEQ. The CDR3 nucleotides are TGTGCCAGCAGCCAAACAGGGGCTGGAAACACCATATATTTT. This encodes CASSQTGAGNTIYF.

The chain combines TRBV5-1 with TRBJ1-5; tentatively, D is TRBD1 (5 bases). Trimming left V 0 bases short and J 2 bases short, with 6 bases between. There are 14 residues in the CDR3. Germline-derived CDR1 and CDR2 are SGHRS and YFSETQ. The CDR3 loop reads CASSLGDGNQPQHF. In DNA form, the CDR3 reads TGCGCCAGCAGCTTGGGGGACGGCAATCAGCCCCAGCATTTT.

The rearrangement links TRBV10-3 to TRBJ2-7; D is possibly TRBD1 (6 bases). The germline V gene encodes CDR1 ENHRY and CDR2 SYGVKD. Trimming shortened V by 10 bases and J by 2 bases, and 15 bases separated the two germline ends. CDR3 size: 13 residues. The CDR3 reads CASRGPNPYEQYV. Here the CDR3 DNA reads TGTGCCAGCAGGGGACCGAACCCCTACGAGCAGTACGTC.

The genes are TRBV9 and TRBJ1-3; TRBD1 might be the D (5 bases). This CDR3 contains 17 residues. Trimming took 2 bases from V and 3 from J, leaving 18 bases between them. Germline CDR1 reads SGDLS; CDR2 reads YYNGEE. The DNA of the CDR3 is TGTGCCAGCAGCGTCGCAGGGCAGAGAGGGGTTGGAAACACCATATATTTT. Translated: CASSVAGQRGVGNTIYF.

The V and J genes are TRBV2 and TRBJ2-3; no definite D call. CDR1 is SNHLY, CDR2 FYNNEI, per germline. This CDR3 has 11 residues. V was shortened by 6 bases and J by 0 bases, with 1 base between the two germline ends. CDR3 DNA sequence: TGTGCCAGCAGAAGCACAGATACGCAGTATTTT. Amino acids: CASRSTDTQYF.

The V and J genes are TRBV18 and TRBJ2-1; TRBD1 aligns across 7 bases. From germline, CDR1 is KGHSH and CDR2 LQKENI. The CDR3 covers 15 residues. V was clipped by 5 bases and J by 5 bases; unmatched bases: 9. The CDR3 here is CASSTRQGLNNEQFF. In nucleotides, the CDR3 is TGTGCCAGCTCAACTCGACAGGGTCTGAACAATGAGCAGTTCTTC.

Only a few counts were recorded for this clone. The chain combines TRBV30 with TRBJ1-1, with TRBD1 as a possible D gene (6 bases). Trimming took 3 bases from V and 1 from J, leaving 12 bases between them. The germline V gene has CDR1 GTSNPN and CDR2 SVGIG (reference sequence). The CDR3 totals 14 residues. In DNA form, the CDR3 reads TGTGCCTGGAGCCTGGGACACCAGAACACTGAAGCTTTCTTT. Translated, it gives CAWSLGHQNTEAFF.

V and J are TRBV27 and TRBJ1-6; no clear D. This CDR3 is built from 16 residues. Per the germline V gene, CDR1 is MNHEY and CDR2 is SMNVEV (reference sequence). Trimming left V 4 bases short and J 5 bases short, with 15 bases between. The CDR3 protein is CASSYGPSWDNSPLHF. CDR3 nucleotide sequence: TGTGCCAGCAGTTACGGGCCCAGTTGGGATAATTCACCCCTCCACTTT.

This chain links TRBV5-1 with TRBJ2-2; 7 bases match TRBD1. J lost 4 bases, V lost 3 bases, and 3 bases had no gene match. This CDR3 is built from 14 residues. The germline CDR1 and CDR2 sequences are SGHRS and YFSETQ. CDR3 coding DNA: TGCGCCAGCAGCTACCGGGACAGCACCGGGGAGCTGTTTTTT. Translation gives CASSYRDSTGELFF.

This clone was seen only a few times. The chain couples TRBV7-8 to TRBJ1-2, with 9 positions matching TRBD1. Germline values: CDR1 SGHVS, CDR2 FQNEAQ. Unmatched junction bases numbered 14, after V lost 8 bases and J lost 4 bases. The CDR3 is 16 residues long. The DNA of the CDR3 is TGTGCCAGCGACTCGGGACAGGGACATCTTACCTATGGCTACACCTTC. Amino acid sequence: CASDSGQGHLTYGYTF.

In this sample, this clone turned up a few times. The chain links TRBV20-1 to TRBJ2-3; D is perhaps TRBD1 or TRBD2 (5 bases each). V was cut by 4 bases and J by 6 bases, with 8 bases left in between. CDR3 size: 11 residues. Germline V gives CDR1 DFQATT, CDR2 SNEGSKA (reference sequence). The CDR3 spells CSAKRGDTQYF. The CDR3 nucleotides are TGCAGTGCTAAGAGGGGTGATACGCAGTATTTT.

This chain connects TRBV7-9 to TRBJ2-7; TRBD1 matches at 7 bases. Germline CDR1 and CDR2: SEHNR and FQNEAQ (reference sequence). The J segment lost 3 bases and the V segment lost 3 bases, leaving 2 bases of the junction unmatched. CDR3 length: 13 amino acids. For the CDR3, the DNA is TGTGCCAGCAGCTTGCAGGGGGACTACGAGCAGTACGTC. Its translation is CASSLQGDYEQYV.

The chain employs TRBV9 and TRBJ2-7; the match to TRBD2 covers 11 bases. Looked up from germline, CDR1 is SGDLS and CDR2 is YYNGEE. The CDR3 loop spans 18 amino acids. V dropped 3 bases and J dropped 5; count of bases not matched to a gene: 16. Written as DNA, the CDR3 is TGTGCCAGCAGCGAAGGCCAGGGACTAGCGGATCCCTACGACGAGCAGTACTTC. Its protein is CASSEGQGLADPYDEQYF.

The CDR3 DNA is TGTGCCTGGCAGCCACATACACGGGAGACCCAGTACTTC. Encoded protein: CAWQPHTRETQYF. The chain couples TRBV30 to TRBJ2-5, with D uncertain. This CDR3 spans 13 amino acids. CDR1 and CDR2 (germline): GTSNPN, SVGIG (reference sequence). Between the trimmed V and J ends, which lost 5 bases and 5 bases, there was a span of 15 bases.

Comments on this clone: The junction does not match germline at one end; this may be a read error. The rearrangement joins TRBV7-7 to TRBJ2-1; 8 nucleotides agree with TRBD2. Per germline, CDR1 SSHAT and CDR2 FNYEAQ (reference sequence). CDR3 length: 15 amino acids. In DNA, the CDR3 is TGTGCTAGCAGCCTAGGTGGTAGCGGGGCCAATGAGCAGTTCTTC. This gives the protein CASSLGGSGANEQFF.

This rearrangement joins TRBV30 to TRBJ1-5; no firm D call. Germline V gene data show CDR1 as GTSNPN and CDR2 as SVGIG (reference sequence). This CDR3 has 12 residues. The V end lost 2 bases, the J end lost 7 bases, and 9 bases lay between the germline ends. This CDR3 reads CAWSSGGQPQHF. CDR3 nucleotides: TGTGCCTGGAGTTCAGGCGGACAGCCCCAGCATTTT.

The chain has TRBV27 and TRBJ2-1, with 9 bases matching TRBD2. CDR3 length: 17 amino acids. V was pared by 0 bases and J by 6 bases, with 9 bases of the junction left unmatched. Germline-derived CDR1 and CDR2 are MNHEY and SMNVEV (reference sequence). The CDR3 region is CASSLSLGLANGNEQFF. For the CDR3, the DNA is TGTGCCAGCAGTTTATCGTTGGGACTAGCAAATGGCAATGAGCAGTTCTTC.

The CDR3 DNA follows: TGTGCCAGCTCACCTTCTGGACAGGGGGCCACAGATACGCAGTATTTT. Translated: CASSPSGQGATDTQYF. The chain combines TRBV18 with TRBJ2-3; 11 nucleotides match TRBD1. Germline CDR1 KGHSH, CDR2 LQKENI. V lost 3 bases to trimming and J lost 2 bases; unmatched junction nucleotides: 4. The CDR3 extends over 16 amino acids.

This clone was found a few times. The gene calls are TRBV4-2 and TRBJ1-5; D is uncertain. V gave up 0 bases and J gave up 5 bases, with 11 bases separating them. CDR1 is LGHNA and CDR2 is YNFKEQ in the germline V gene. The CDR3 has 15 residues. The CDR3 nucleotides are TGTGCCAGCAGCCAAGAATGGGGAGAGGATCAGCCCCAGCATTTT. It encodes CASSQEWGEDQPQHF.

The CDR3 reads CASSVSGQSYGYTF. CDR3 coding DNA: TGTGCCAGTAGTGTATCGGGACAGTCCTATGGCTACACCTTC. The J gene is TRBJ1-2, the V gene TRBV19; 7 bases align to TRBD1. J gave up 4 bases and V 5 bases, and 7 bases lay outside the gene matches. Germline V gene sequence: CDR1 LNHDA, CDR2 SQIVND (reference sequence). CDR3 length: 14 amino acids.

The chain has TRBV5-1 and TRBJ1-4, with D possibly being TRBD1 (5 bases). The germline V and J ends were trimmed by 1 base and 4 bases, with 14 bases remaining between them. Germline V gene lookup returns CDR1 SGHRS and CDR2 YFSETQ. The CDR3 totals 16 residues. The CDR3 DNA reads as TGCGCCAGCAGCTTGCGACAGACAGAATATAATGAAAAACTGTTTTTT. This codes for CASSLRQTEYNEKLFF.